This T cell receptor (beta chain) was captured in a study of CD8 T cells in ankylosing spondylitis. The study's findings and limits: Clones linked to the disease showed a CD8+ phenotype. They occurred at relatively low frequencies in peripheral blood. Reportedly, disease-linked clones are significantly enriched in ankylosing spondylitis patients' matched synovial fluid. A TCR beta motif of under 10 highly homologous variants seemed to mark ankylosing spondylitis blood.

For this clonotype: Antigen: not known.

It was by quantitative 5'-RACE with molecular barcodes that TCR beta libraries were made. MiXCR was run by TCRdb on the 5' RACE reads, yielding one entry per CDR3 protein. The sample shows about 160,000 distinct CDR3 sequences, just over 9.5% of them seen only once. Germline CDR1 reads DFQATT; CDR2 reads SNEGSKA (reference sequence). Trimming cost V 2 bases and J 7 bases, with 5 bases left between them. CDR3 size: 10 residues. The sequencing sample was made of blood, either unsorted or a sorted T cell fraction (not recorded which). This sequence was found in a female donor with ankylosing spondylitis or in good health (not recorded which). The chain employs TRBV20-1 and TRBJ1-1; D unresolved. CDR3: CSARKVEAFF. The CDR3 coding sequence is TGCAGTGCTAGAAAGGTTGAAGCTTTCTTT.